These T cell receptor beta chains were read from a single sample in a study of pediatric ulcerative colitis. Clones were sequenced by immunoSEQ multiplex PCR, and TCRdb holds only the in-frame ones, with some missing. The data contain approximately 40,000 clones, roughly four fifths of them seen just once; the ten biggest clones take up roughly 8.6%. Material for sequencing was gut tissue. These receptors were taken from a boy aged 10-17 years with severe ulcerative colitis. The CDR3 runs from the conserved cysteine through the conserved F or W. The D gene is left open where the match is weak. Some rows have no size entry. The others give once, few or many, or a class for an expanded clone.

v_call	clone_size	d_call	j_call	cdr3_aa	cdr3_nt
TRBV5-1	.	TRBD1	TRBJ2-1	CASSVTGGADEQFF	TGCGCCAGCAGCGTGACAGGGGGCGCCGATGAGCAGTTCTTC
TRBV10-3	.	.	TRBJ2-7	CAISDGELGEQYF	TGTGCCATCAGTGACGGGGAATTGGGCGAGCAGTACTTC
TRBV19	few	TRBD1	TRBJ1-5	CASSPAGTGVNQPQHF	TGTGCCAGTAGCCCTGCCGGGACAGGGGTAAATCAGCCCCAGCATTTT
TRBV30	few	.	TRBJ1-5	CAWSSRLFPKINQPQHF	TGTGCCTGGAGTTCCCGGCTCTTTCCGAAAATAAATCAGCCCCAGCATTTT
TRBV5-4	.	.	TRBJ2-2	CASSFQTGELFF	TGTGCCAGCAGCTTCCAAACCGGGGAGCTGTTTTTT
TRBV6-5	few	.	TRBJ1-2	CASSYSGTALNGYTF	TGTGCCAGCAGTTATTCCGGGACCGCCTTGAATGGCTACACCTTC
TRBV2	.	TRBD1	TRBJ2-3	CASSFSLAGTGGLGVADTQYF	TGTGCCAGCAGTTTCTCCCTTGCCGGGACAGGGGGATTAGGGGTCGCAGATACGCAGTATTTT
TRBV6-5	.	.	TRBJ1-1	CASRNEDGRDTEAFF	TGTGCCAGCAGGAACGAAGATGGGAGGGACACTGAAGCTTTCTTT
TRBV28	.	.	TRBJ2-1	CASSTRAGFAQFF	TGTGCCAGCAGTACCCGAGCAGGGTTTGCGCAGTTCTTC
TRBV4-1	.	.	TRBJ1-5	CASSQDTGFSNQPQHF	TGCGCCAGCAGCCAAGACACAGGGTTCAGCAATCAGCCCCAGCATTTT
TRBV5-1	.	TRBD2	TRBJ2-7	CASSLGIRLADYEQYF	TGCGCCAGCAGCTTGGGAATAAGACTAGCGGACTACGAGCAGTACTTC
TRBV28	.	TRBD1	TRBJ1-2	CASSQGQGRDGYTF	TGTGCCAGCAGCCAGGGACAGGGAAGAGATGGCTACACCTTC
TRBV11-2	.	TRBD1	TRBJ1-2	CASSFGTGLRGYTF	TGTGCCAGCAGCTTTGGGACAGGGCTTCGGGGCTACACCTTC
TRBV6-5	.	TRBD1	TRBJ1-2	CASSDGTGGGYTF	TGTGCCAGCAGTGACGGGACAGGGGGTGGCTACACCTTC
TRBV7-3	.	.	TRBJ1-5	CASSLSADSNQPQHF	TGTGCCAGCAGCCTTAGCGCCGATAGCAATCAGCCCCAGCATTTT
TRBV2	.	.	TRBJ1-5	CASSSPGTRGAVSGQPQHF	TGTGCCAGCAGTAGCCCCGGGACAAGGGGCGCAGTGTCGGGACAGCCCCAGCATTTT